What follows are 20 T cell receptor beta chains derived from one specimen sequenced in a study of regulatory T cells in long-lasting Graves disease. Noted time point: newly diagnosed GD, antithyroid drugs for less than 3 months. Generation of the TCR library employed RNA extracted from PBMCs. With iRepertoire HTBI primers and Arm-PCR of CDR3 regions, TCR beta libraries were built. TCRdb passed the multiplex PCR reads through MiXCR, listing each CDR3 protein once. Among 620,000 or so distinct CDR3 sequences listed, under 20% were seen once. The data also belong to a second study, concerning T cells in Graves' hyperthyroidism and ophthalmopathy.

This specimen consisted of peripheral blood mononuclear cells (PBMCs), obtained at new diagnosis, from a patient treated with antithyroid drugs. The source of these receptors is a woman in her 30s with Graves disease.

This clonotype showed up just a few times. A read error may explain this, as a much larger clone is one base away. This chain uses TRBV6-2 or TRBV6-3 with TRBJ2-2; D unresolved. CDR1 and CDR2 from the germline V gene are MNHEY and SVGEGT. V lost 8 bases and J 0 bases, leaving 4 bases between the germline ends. CDR3 length: 12 amino acids. This CDR3 reads CASGSNTGELFF. The CDR3 DNA follows: TGTGCCAGCGGCTCGAACACCGGGGAGCTGTTTTTT.

This clonotype has only a few counts. The chain recombines TRBV14 with TRBJ1-1; the D gene is possibly TRBD1 (6 bases). Germline CDR1 and CDR2: SGHDN and FVKESK. The V gene lost 4 bases and the J gene lost 4 bases, with 19 bases spanning the gap. There are 16 residues in the CDR3. CDR3 region: CASSLRRGGLGTEAFF. In nucleotides, the CDR3 is TGTGCCAGCAGCCTAAGGCGGGGGGGCTTGGGCACTGAAGCTTTCTTT.

The V call is TRBV28, the J call TRBJ2-7; TRBD1 matches at 11 bases. Unmatched junction bases numbered 4, after V lost 3 bases and J lost 6 bases. The CDR3 totals 14 residues. CDR1 and CDR2 from the germline V gene are MDHEN and SYDVKM. CDR3 sequence: CASSFGDRGTEQYF. The CDR3 DNA reads TGTGCCAGCAGTTTTGGGGACAGGGGGACCGAGCAGTACTTC.

This clonotype was counted a few times. The chain combines TRBV7-2 with TRBJ1-4, with D possibly TRBD1 on 6 matching bases. Germline CDR1 reads SGHTA; CDR2 reads FQGNSA. CDR3 length equals 15 residues. Trimming stripped 8 bases from V and 8 bases from J, with 21 bases between. The CDR3 loop is CASRARWGAKEKLFF. The CDR3, as DNA: TGTGCCAGCCGAGCTCGGTGGGGGGCGAAAGAAAAACTGTTTTTT.

This chain joins TRBV20-1 and TRBJ2-5, with 14 nucleotides matching TRBD2. There are 14 residues in the CDR3. After removal of 5 bases from V and 5 bases from J, the junction contained 4 bases not matched to a gene. Per the germline V gene, CDR1 is DFQATT and CDR2 is SNEGSKA (reference sequence). As DNA, the CDR3 is TGCAGTGCTCGGGGACTAGCGGGGGTCGAGACCCAGTACTTC. Translating it yields CSARGLAGVETQYF.

In DNA form, the CDR3 reads TGTGCCAGCAGGCCCCTTGCGTGGGGCACAGATACGCAGTATTTT. Encoded protein: CASRPLAWGTDTQYF. The rearrangement links TRBV27 to TRBJ2-3; D is unclear. V lost 6 bases to trimming and J lost 1 base, with 14 bases between them. The CDR3 spans 15 residues. Germline V lookup: CDR1 MNHEY, CDR2 SMNVEV (reference sequence).

This clonotype was found many times. The chain combines TRBV6-1 with TRBJ1-3; 8 bases are a match to TRBD1. This CDR3 has 16 residues. Germline V gene data show CDR1 as MNHNS and CDR2 as SASEGT. V lost 5 bases and J lost 0; bases outside the gene matches: 6. CDR3 protein: CASSRTGQVSGNTIYF. CDR3 nucleotide sequence: TGTGCCAGCAGTCGGACAGGGCAAGTCTCTGGAAACACCATATATTTT.

A remark on this clonotype: One end of the junction is discordant with germline, which a read error may explain. V is TRBV20-1 and J is TRBJ2-1; D is undetermined. The CDR3 consists of 8 residues. Germline values: CDR1 DFQATT, CDR2 SNEGSKA (reference sequence). In nucleotides, the CDR3 is TGCAGTGCTAGGGAAGTGGGGTTC. This gives the protein CSAREVGF.

The sample holds a few counts of this clonotype. The chain is built from TRBV9 and TRBJ2-5; D unclear. The CDR3 is 15 amino acids. Germline V gene lookup returns CDR1 SGDLS and CDR2 YYNGEE. V was clipped by 4 bases and J by 0 bases, with 13 bases between them. The CDR3 is CASSPYQDYQETQYF. DNA for the CDR3: TGTGCCAGCAGCCCTTATCAAGACTACCAAGAGACCCAGTACTTC.

This clonotype was recorded many times. The J gene is TRBJ1-2, the V gene TRBV6-5; D is unclear. This CDR3 region has 11 residues. With 1 base removed from V and 8 bases from J, the gap between germline ends came to 5 bases. Germline V gene data show CDR1 as MNHEY and CDR2 as SVGAGI. CDR3 sequence reads: CASSYLTGYTF. For the CDR3, the DNA is TGTGCCAGCAGTTACTTGACGGGCTACACCTTC.

In its sample, this clonotype was seen many times. This sequence joins TRBV10-3 and TRBJ2-7; D gene uncertain. There are 11 residues in the CDR3. V was shortened by 8 bases and J by 5 bases, with 10 bases between the two germline ends. CDR1 ENHRY and CDR2 SYGVKD come from the germline V gene. Written as DNA, the CDR3 is TGTGCCATCGGGATGTGGAACGAGCAGTACTTC. Protein: CAIGMWNEQYF.

J is TRBJ2-7 and V is TRBV12-3 or TRBV12-4; D is undetermined. CDR3 length equals 13 residues. Trimming shortened V by 3 bases and J by 4 bases, and 10 bases separated the two germline ends. In DNA, the CDR3 is TGTGCCAGCAGTTTCGGTGTCGAGTACGAGCAGTACTTC. Its translation is CASSFGVEYEQYF.

This clonotype was counted ten times or more. CDR3 sequence (DNA): TGTGCCAGCAGTTTAGGGGTGACAGGCCCTTCGTACGAGCAGTACTTC. Protein product: CASSLGVTGPSYEQYF. V is TRBV28 and J is TRBJ2-7; a weak D match, TRBD1 (6 bases). Between the trimmed V and J ends, which lost 2 bases and 4 bases, there was a span of 18 bases. CDR3 length equals 16 residues. The germline V gene encodes CDR1 MDHEN and CDR2 SYDVKM.

About this clonotype itself: One end of the junction fails to match germline, which may point to a read error. V is TRBV30 and J is TRBJ2-2; D remains unclear. This CDR3 region has 15 residues. Germline-derived CDR1 and CDR2 are GTSNPN and SVGIG (reference sequence). The CDR3 DNA is TGTGCCTGGAGTGTACGGGCAGTGAACATCGGGGAGCTGTTTTTT. Translated, it gives CAWSVRAVNIGELFF.

This clonotype has a count of ten or more. The chain is built from TRBV11-2 and TRBJ2-2; D gene ambiguous. Germline V gives CDR1 SGHAT, CDR2 FQNNGV. Trimming stripped 8 bases from V and 2 bases from J, with 9 bases between. The length of the CDR3 is 13 residues. In DNA form, the CDR3 reads TGTGCCAGCGCAGCAATCAACACCGGGGAGCTGTTTTTT. Amino acids: CASAAINTGELFF.

This clonotype turned up a few times. The chain joins TRBV7-2 to TRBJ2-3, with 8 bases identical to TRBD2. CDR1 and CDR2 (germline): SGHTA, FQGNSA. The CDR3 length is 16 residues. Trimming at V came to 11 bases and at J to 3 bases, leaving 16 bases not matched to a gene. The CDR3 loop reads CAARFFRREGTDTQYF. The CDR3 nucleotides read TGTGCCGCCAGGTTTTTTAGACGGGAGGGTACAGATACGCAGTATTTT.

This clonotype came up a few times. This rearrangement joins TRBV6-1 to TRBJ1-5, with unresolved D. The CDR3 loop spans 13 amino acids. CDR1 MNHNS and CDR2 SASEGT come from the germline V gene. Trimming took off 6 bases at V and 4 bases at J, with 10 bases between the two ends. This CDR3 is CASRLSGNQPQHF. The CDR3 coding sequence is TGTGCCAGCAGACTATCGGGAAATCAGCCCCAGCATTTT.

The chain is built from TRBV5-8 and TRBJ1-2, with TRBD1 identical over 7 bases. CDR1 is SGHTS and CDR2 is YDEGEE in the germline V gene. The length of the CDR3 is 15 residues. Trimming at V came to 1 base and at J to 4 bases, leaving 7 bases not matched to a gene. CDR3 in amino acids: CASSLSNRGGYGYTF. CDR3 DNA: TGTGCCAGCAGCTTGTCGAACAGGGGTGGCTATGGCTACACCTTC.

In its sample, this clonotype was seen many times. The chain uses TRBV6-5 and TRBJ2-7, with 10 bases that match TRBD2. In germline, CDR1 is MNHEY, CDR2 SVGAGI. There are 17 residues in the CDR3. J lost 7 bases, V lost 2 bases, and 14 bases had no gene match. In DNA, the CDR3 is TGTGCCAGCAGTTACGGCCGTTCTAGCGGGAGCCCCGGTGAGCAGTACTTC. Translating gives CASSYGRSSGSPGEQYF.

This clonotype was observed at least ten times. V usage is TRBV2 and J usage is TRBJ1-5, with D tentatively TRBD1 (5 bases). Germline-derived CDR1 and CDR2 are SNHLY and FYNNEI. The length of the CDR3 is 14 residues. The V end lost 9 bases, the J end lost 7 bases, and 19 bases lay between the germline ends. This CDR3 reads CASNGAGMRQPQHF. CDR3 bases: TGTGCCAGTAACGGGGCAGGGATGAGGCAGCCCCAGCATTTT.